One and the same sample provided the 25 T cell receptor beta chains below, sequenced in a study of blood T cell repertoires in COVID-19. TCRdb's copy holds only in-frame clones and misses some; the assay was immunoSEQ multiplex PCR. The sample lists 65,000 to 75,000 clones; around 74% were seen once. Sequencing was carried out using peripheral blood. Receptors originate from a man in his sixties or seventies with acute or convalescent COVID-19.

The chain couples TRBV28 to TRBJ1-2; D might be TRBD1 (5 bases). The germline CDR1 and CDR2 sequences are MDHEN and SYDVKM. The CDR3 is 14 amino acids. Trimming took off 7 bases at V and 1 base at J, with 13 bases between the two ends. The CDR3 loop reads CASILARDNYGYTF. In DNA, the CDR3 is TGTGCCAGCATCCTTGCCAGGGATAACTATGGCTACACCTTC.

This clone has only one observation. Being one base from a much bigger clone, this may be a read error. Other DNA sequences of this sample code for an identical CDR3. The V and J genes are TRBV5-1 and TRBJ2-1; D uncertain. Germline-derived CDR1 and CDR2 are SGHRS and YFSETQ. Trimming removed 0 bases at V and 0 bases at J, with 7 bases between. CDR3 length: 15 amino acids. This chain's CDR3 is CASSLDGSSYNEQFF. CDR3 nucleotides: TGCGCCAGCAGCTTGGACGGTAGCTCCTACAATGAGCAGTTCTTC.

The chain carries TRBV18 and TRBJ1-3, with D perhaps matching TRBD1 (5 bases). CDR1 is KGHSH and CDR2 is LQKENI in the germline V gene. CDR3 length equals 15 residues. V lost 4 bases to trimming and J lost 4 bases, with 14 bases between them. Here the CDR3 reads CASSLDQGGGNTIYF. The CDR3, as DNA: TGTGCCAGCTCACTCGACCAGGGTGGAGGAAACACCATATATTTT.

The chain is built from TRBV29-1 and TRBJ2-1; TRBD2 aligns across 10 bases. Germline V gene lookup returns CDR1 SQVTM and CDR2 ANQGSEA. V was clipped by 7 bases and J by 4 bases; unmatched bases: 10. CDR3 length: 15 amino acids. CDR3 protein: CSAPRGAGGYNEQFF. CDR3 nucleotides: TGCAGCGCCCCCCGAGGAGCGGGGGGGTACAATGAGCAGTTCTTC.

This rearrangement joins TRBV11-3 to TRBJ2-2; D remains ambiguous. V was cut by 5 bases and J by 2 bases, with 6 bases left in between. The CDR3 loop spans 13 amino acids. Germline CDR1 SGHNT, CDR2 YENEEA. The CDR3 protein is CASSQFNTGELFF. In DNA form, the CDR3 reads TGTGCCAGCAGCCAATTCAACACCGGGGAGCTGTTTTTT.

The V and J genes are TRBV18 and TRBJ1-1; 7 bases are a match to TRBD1. V was pared by 2 bases and J by 2 bases, with 2 bases of the junction left unmatched. Germline V lookup: CDR1 KGHSH, CDR2 LQKENI. The CDR3 length is 14 residues. The CDR3 DNA sequence: TGTGCCAGCTCACCAGACAGGGCTAACACTGAAGCTTTCTTT. Translating it yields CASSPDRANTEAFF.

The rearrangement joins TRBV5-1 to TRBJ2-5; 13 bases align to TRBD2. This CDR3 region has 17 residues. With V trimmed by 4 bases and J by 5 bases, 11 bases remained unmatched. Per germline, CDR1 SGHRS and CDR2 YFSETQ. The CDR3 sequence: CASSPGTSGKGSETQYF. CDR3 nucleotides: TGCGCCAGCAGCCCCGGGACTAGCGGGAAGGGGTCGGAGACCCAGTACTTC. The entire variable domain, with the rest obtained from reference TRBV5-1 and TRBJ2-5, is as follows: KAGVTQTPRYLIKTRGQQVTLSCSPISGHRSVSWYQQTPGQGLQFLFEYFSETQRNKGNFPGRFSGRQFSNSRSEMNVSTLELGDSALYLCASSPGTSGKGSETQYFGPGTRLLVL.

The V call is TRBV11-2, the J call TRBJ2-5; TRBD1 matches at 11 bases. The CDR3 extends over 15 amino acids. The J segment lost 3 bases and the V segment lost 5 bases, leaving 5 bases of the junction unmatched. Germline loops: CDR1 SGHAT, CDR2 FQNNGV. The CDR3 spells CASSRGTGGEETQYF. In DNA form, the CDR3 reads TGTGCCAGCAGCCGAGGGACAGGGGGAGAAGAGACCCAGTACTTC.

This clone was counted between two and nine times. This chain connects TRBV3-1 (or the pseudogene TRBV3-2) to TRBJ2-1; TRBD2 agrees at 8 bases. With V trimmed by 4 bases and J by 7 bases, 6 bases remained unmatched. The CDR3 sequence is 14 residues long. Per the germline V gene, CDR1 is LGHDT and CDR2 is YNNKEL (reference sequence). The CDR3 DNA reads TGTGCCAGCAGCCTCGGACTAGCTGGTAATGAGCAGTTCTTC. This gives the protein CASSLGLAGNEQFF.

The rearrangement joins TRBV5-1 to TRBJ1-2; perhaps TRBD1 as D (5 bases). Germline V gives CDR1 SGHRS, CDR2 YFSETQ. CDR3 length: 13 residues. The germline V and J ends were trimmed by 3 bases and 8 bases, with 14 bases remaining between them. The CDR3 sequence is CASSSRGSGGYTF. CDR3 nucleotides: TGCGCCAGCAGCTCCCGGGGGAGTGGAGGCTACACCTTC.

The rearrangement joins TRBV25-1 to TRBJ2-5, with TRBD1 matching over 9 bases. There are 12 residues in the CDR3. Germline CDR1 is MGHDK and CDR2 is SYGVNS. J was trimmed by 5 bases and V by 7 bases; bases with no gene match: 2. The CDR3, as DNA: TGTGCCAGCAAGACAGGGGGGGAGACCCAGTACTTC. Protein product: CASKTGGETQYF.

This chain connects TRBV6-1 to TRBJ2-7, with TRBD1 as a possible D gene (5 bases). CDR3 length: 15 residues. Germline CDR1 MNHNS, CDR2 SASEGT. Trimming took off 1 base at V and 0 bases at J, with 10 bases between the two ends. CDR3 residues: CASSEGAGPSYEQYF. DNA for the CDR3: TGTGCCAGCAGTGAAGGGGCAGGGCCCTCCTACGAGCAGTACTTC.

This clone was seen a few times. The chain joins TRBV24-1 to TRBJ1-1, with 8 nucleotides matching TRBD1. The length of the CDR3 is 16 residues. Per germline, CDR1 KGHDR and CDR2 SFDVKD. The V and J ends lost 2 bases and 5 bases, in that order; junction bases with no gene match: 9. The CDR3 DNA sequence: TGTGCCACCAGTGATTCCTCGACAGGGGTTGGGACTGAAGCTTTCTTT. This gives the protein CATSDSSTGVGTEAFF.

This chain uses TRBV6-5 with TRBJ2-1, with D tentatively TRBD1 (6 bases). CDR1 and CDR2 (germline): MNHEY, SVGAGI. Trimming removed 10 bases from V and 5 bases from J, with 21 bases in between. The CDR3 has 15 amino acids. CDR3 residues: CATPVPGTRNNEQFF. DNA for the CDR3: TGTGCCACCCCGGTCCCCGGGACACGGAACAATGAGCAGTTCTTC.

Note on this clone: Different DNA sequences within this sample yield the same CDR3. The chain uses TRBV7-2 and TRBJ2-7; maybe TRBD1 (6 bases). This CDR3 contains 14 residues. Germline V CDR1 and CDR2: SGHTA, FQGNSA. The V end was cut by 1 base, the J end by 4 bases, with 11 bases between. As DNA, the CDR3 is TGTGCCAGCAGCTTAGTACAGGGAAGTTACGAGCAGTACTTC. Encoded protein: CASSLVQGSYEQYF.

V is TRBV7-9 and J is TRBJ2-2, with 8 bases matching TRBD1. J gave up 0 bases and V 5 bases, and 5 bases lay outside the gene matches. CDR1 and CDR2 from the germline V gene are SEHNR and FQNEAQ (reference sequence). This CDR3 contains 16 residues. CDR3 bases: TGTGCCAGCAGCACGGGACAGGCAGCGAACACCGGGGAGCTGTTTTTT. Protein product: CASSTGQAANTGELFF.

The chain is built from TRBV11-3 and TRBJ2-3; D perhaps matches TRBD1 (6 bases). The germline V gene encodes CDR1 SGHNT and CDR2 YENEEA. The CDR3 runs 14 residues. V dropped 5 bases and J dropped 2 bases, with 11 bases sitting between them. Here the CDR3 reads CASSEGGFTDTQYF. DNA of the CDR3: TGTGCCAGCAGCGAAGGGGGTTTCACAGATACGCAGTATTTT.

V is TRBV20-1 and J is TRBJ1-5; the D gene is possibly TRBD1 (6 bases). The CDR3 loop spans 12 amino acids. Between the trimmed V and J ends, which lost 3 bases and 7 bases, there was a span of 10 bases. CDR1 DFQATT and CDR2 SNEGSKA come from the germline V gene (reference sequence). CDR3 in amino acids: CSASGGLQPQHF. The CDR3 DNA is TGCAGTGCTAGTGGGGGGCTCCAGCCCCAGCATTTT.

The V and J genes are TRBV10-3 and TRBJ1-5; D gene uncertain. Germline V CDR1 and CDR2: ENHRY, SYGVKD. The CDR3 spans 13 residues. The ends were cut back, 2 bases at V and 10 bases at J, with 12 bases in the middle. The chain's CDR3 is CAISEDEVSPQHF. Here the CDR3 DNA reads TGTGCCATCAGTGAGGACGAGGTCAGCCCCCAGCATTTT.

The V call is TRBV19, the J call TRBJ1-6; 7 bases map to TRBD1. The V and J ends lost 4 bases and 6 bases, in that order; junction bases with no gene match: 3. The CDR3 has 14 amino acids. CDR1 is LNHDA and CDR2 is SQIVND in the germline V gene (reference sequence). CDR3 amino acids: CASSTGQLNSPLHF. Written as DNA, the CDR3 is TGTGCCAGTAGTACGGGACAGCTTAATTCACCCCTCCACTTT.

This rearrangement joins TRBV2 to TRBJ2-2; 14 bases match TRBD2. J lost 13 bases, V lost 5 bases, and 6 bases had no gene match. The germline V gene encodes CDR1 SNHLY and CDR2 FYNNEI. The CDR3 is 14 residues long. The CDR3 DNA reads as TGTGCCAGCAGTACGGGACTAGCGGGAGTGATGCTGTTTTTT. The encoded protein is CASSTGLAGVMLFF.

CDR3 sequence reads: CASSQGLAEETQYF. Written as DNA, the CDR3 is TGTGCCAGCAGCCAGGGACTAGCGGAAGAGACCCAGTACTTC. V gene TRBV3-1 (or the pseudogene TRBV3-2) combines with J gene TRBJ2-5; 11 nucleotides match TRBD2. The CDR3 runs to 14 residues. The V gene's germline CDR1 is LGHDT and CDR2 YNNKEL (reference sequence). V shed 3 bases and J 3 bases; nucleotides not matched to a gene: 0.

This clone was counted between two and nine times. V usage is TRBV10-3 and J usage is TRBJ1-5; 7 bases match TRBD1. CDR1 and CDR2 (germline): ENHRY, SYGVKD. This CDR3 has 13 amino acids. V was clipped by 7 bases and J by 4 bases; unmatched bases: 4. The CDR3 nucleotides are TGTGCCATCACCCCAGGGGGGAATCAGCCCCAGCATTTT. Protein: CAITPGGNQPQHF.

The CDR3 nucleotides are TGCGCCAGCAGCTCAGAGGGACAGCGCACAGATACGCAGTATTTT. Its protein is CASSSEGQRTDTQYF. The genes are TRBV5-1 and TRBJ2-3; 7 nucleotides agree with TRBD1. This CDR3 spans 15 amino acids. V lost 3 bases and J lost 1; bases outside the gene matches: 5. Germline V lookup: CDR1 SGHRS, CDR2 YFSETQ.

The chain is built from TRBV6-5 and TRBJ1-1; D gene ambiguous. Germline V gene data show CDR1 as MNHEY and CDR2 as SVGAGI. The CDR3 is 14 amino acids. V was clipped by 0 bases and J by 1 base, with 6 bases between them. In nucleotides, the CDR3 is TGTGCCAGCAGTTACTCGAGGCAGAACACTGAAGCTTTCTTT. Protein product: CASSYSRQNTEAFF.